This TCR beta chain was obtained from a study of cytomegalovirus exposure and HLA in healthy donors (dated by TCRdb to 2015 to 2018). For the study in its entirety: A later analysis indicated that the 120 or so validation repertoires were generated on the platform also employed for the roughly 720 repertoires of the first cohort. In addition to the first cohort of hundreds of subjects, a separate validation cohort of over 90 different subjects was used. High-throughput TCR immunosequencing, statistical association of individual TCRs with disease status, and machine learning were combined to predict cytomegalovirus infection status. The study was designed to test whether signatures of past pathogen exposure could be identified by cataloging public T cell receptors. What the work shows at the level of the full study, not this receptor alone: According to the authors, the approach could potentially be generalized to other disease states and immunological phenotypes. In vitro tests confirmed that three of the cytomegalovirus-associated TCR beta chains recognize cytomegalovirus antigens. A total of 164 TCR beta chains were listed by the study as associated with cytomegalovirus. The classifier was reported to diagnose cytomegalovirus status with high specificity and sensitivity in both the original and validation cohorts. A later analysis lacked HLA typing for the validation cohort, so it scored co-occurrence in that cohort across all 120 repertoires. Subsequent analysis determined that TCRs grouped into clusters in the first cohort also showed a tendency toward co-occurrence across the approximately 110 validation repertoires, and 94% of cluster scores exceeded 0. Most TCR sequences were observed very rarely across donors, whereas some public TCRs were present in many individuals.

Trimming takes 4 bases off V and 8 bases off J; junction bases not matched to a gene: 8. The germline V gene specifies SNHLY as CDR1 and FYNNEI as CDR2. The CDR3 covers 15 residues, taking in both the cysteine and the phenylalanine. The read is trimmed to its CDR3 DNA, 45 bases read in frame from base 1. Separate from the approximately 690-subject first cohort, the validation cohort of 120 subjects was the group to which the donors belonged. Turning to this clone: This clone's antigen is unknown. The input lacks base qualities; no much larger clone sits a single base away.

Libraries were built with the immunoSEQ multiplex PCR assay. From the authors' description of their analysis: To diagnose cytomegalovirus status from the catalog of TCR beta chain sequences, a statistical classification framework was built. Sourced from immuneACCESS, this table was stored by TCRdb with only in-frame sequences that have V and J called. A share of the clones is absent; for the studies checked, an unresolved V gene accounts for under half, and the remainder has no known explanation. V, J and clone size were drawn from that table, and D and trimming were deduced from the DNA. Here the sample has approximately 200,000 clones; 80% to 90% occur a single time. 2.9% of the sample goes to the ten largest clones.

The material sequenced was PBMCs. This TCR was recovered from a woman aged 18-29 years in good health and CMV-seronegative. Here the chain combines TRBV2 and TRBJ2-1; TRBD2 matches 10 bases in the middle. For the CDR3, the sequence is CASSGFSGRGDEQFF. The nucleotide sequence reads TGTGCCAGCAGTGGATTCAGCGGGAGGGGGGATGAGCAGTTCTTC.